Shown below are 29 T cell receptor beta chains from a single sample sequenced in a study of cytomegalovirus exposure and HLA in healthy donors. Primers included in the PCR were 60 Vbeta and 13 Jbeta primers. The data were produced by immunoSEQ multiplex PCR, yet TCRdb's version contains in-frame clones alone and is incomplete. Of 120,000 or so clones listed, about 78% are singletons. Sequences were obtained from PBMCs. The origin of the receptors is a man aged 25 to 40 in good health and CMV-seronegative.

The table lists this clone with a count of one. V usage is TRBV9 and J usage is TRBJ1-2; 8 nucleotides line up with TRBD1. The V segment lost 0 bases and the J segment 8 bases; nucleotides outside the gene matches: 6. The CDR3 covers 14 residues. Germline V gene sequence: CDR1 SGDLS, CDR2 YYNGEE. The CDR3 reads CASSVEVRGQGYTF. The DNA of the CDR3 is TGTGCCAGCAGCGTAGAGGTCAGGGGGCAAGGCTACACCTTC.

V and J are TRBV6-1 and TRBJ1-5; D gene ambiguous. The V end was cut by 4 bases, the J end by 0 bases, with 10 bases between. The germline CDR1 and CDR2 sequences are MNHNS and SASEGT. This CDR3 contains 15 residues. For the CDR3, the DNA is TGTGCCAGCAGTGGGCTCGGGGTTAGCAATCAGCCCCAGCATTTT. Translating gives CASSGLGVSNQPQHF.

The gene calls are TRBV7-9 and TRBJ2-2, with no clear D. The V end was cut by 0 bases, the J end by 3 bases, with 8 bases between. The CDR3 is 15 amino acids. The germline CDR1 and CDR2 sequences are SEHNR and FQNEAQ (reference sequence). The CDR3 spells CASSLAARHTGELFF. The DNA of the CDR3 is TGTGCCAGCAGCTTAGCCGCCAGGCACACCGGGGAGCTGTTTTTT.

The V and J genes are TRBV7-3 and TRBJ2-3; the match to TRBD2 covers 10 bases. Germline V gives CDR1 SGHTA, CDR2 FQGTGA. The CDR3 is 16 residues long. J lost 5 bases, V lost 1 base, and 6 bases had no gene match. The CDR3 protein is CASSLMSGGARDTQYF. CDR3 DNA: TGTGCCAGCAGCTTAATGAGCGGGGGGGCCCGAGATACGCAGTATTTT. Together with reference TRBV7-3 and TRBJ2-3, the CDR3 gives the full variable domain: GAGVSQTPSNKVTEKGKYVELRCDPISGHTALYWYRQSLGQGPEFLIYFQGTGAADDSGLPNDRFFAVRPEGSVSTLKIQRTERGDSAVYLCASSLMSGGARDTQYFGPGTRLTVL.

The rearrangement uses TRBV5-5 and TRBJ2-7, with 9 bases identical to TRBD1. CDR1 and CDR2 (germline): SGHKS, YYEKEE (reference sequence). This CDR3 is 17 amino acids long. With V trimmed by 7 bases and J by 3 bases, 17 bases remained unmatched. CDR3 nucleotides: TGTGCCAGCCATCAACTCCCGGACAGGGGAGTATTCTACGAGCAGTACTTC. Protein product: CASHQLPDRGVFYEQYF.

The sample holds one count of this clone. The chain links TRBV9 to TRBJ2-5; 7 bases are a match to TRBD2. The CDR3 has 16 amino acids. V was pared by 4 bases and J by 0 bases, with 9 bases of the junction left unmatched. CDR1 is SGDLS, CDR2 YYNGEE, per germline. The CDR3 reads CASSPQAGLYQETQYF. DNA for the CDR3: TGTGCCAGCAGCCCGCAAGCGGGACTGTACCAAGAGACCCAGTACTTC.

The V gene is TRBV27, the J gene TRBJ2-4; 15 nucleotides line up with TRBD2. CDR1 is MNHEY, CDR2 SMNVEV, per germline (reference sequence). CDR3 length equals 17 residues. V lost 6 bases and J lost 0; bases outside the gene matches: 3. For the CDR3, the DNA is TGTGCCAGCAGCGGACTAGCGGGGGGGCTAGCCAAAAACATTCAGTACTTC. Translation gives CASSGLAGGLAKNIQYF.

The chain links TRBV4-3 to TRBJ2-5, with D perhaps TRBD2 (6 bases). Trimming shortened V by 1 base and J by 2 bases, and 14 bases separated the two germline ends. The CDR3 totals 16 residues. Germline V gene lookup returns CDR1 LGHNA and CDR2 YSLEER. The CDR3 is CASSQAGTSPQETQYF. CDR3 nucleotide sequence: TGCGCCAGCAGCCAAGCCGGGACTTCACCTCAAGAGACCCAGTACTTC.

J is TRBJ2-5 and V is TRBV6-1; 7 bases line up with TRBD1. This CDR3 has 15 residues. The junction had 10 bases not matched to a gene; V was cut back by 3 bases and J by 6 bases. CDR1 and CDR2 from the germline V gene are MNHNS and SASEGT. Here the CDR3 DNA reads TGTGCCAGCAGTGAGGCTAGGGGGCCCGGGAAGACCCAGTACTTC. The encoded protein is CASSEARGPGKTQYF.

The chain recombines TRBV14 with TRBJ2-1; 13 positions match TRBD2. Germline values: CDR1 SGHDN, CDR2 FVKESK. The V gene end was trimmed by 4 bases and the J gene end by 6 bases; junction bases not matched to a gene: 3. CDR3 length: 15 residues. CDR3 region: CASSPGLAGSNEQFF. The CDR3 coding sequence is TGTGCCAGCAGCCCGGGACTAGCGGGGTCCAATGAGCAGTTCTTC. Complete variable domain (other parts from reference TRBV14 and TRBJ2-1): EAGVTQFPSHSVIEKGQTVTLRCDPISGHDNLYWYRRVMGKEIKFLLHFVKESKQDESGMPNNRFLAERTGGTYSTLKVQPAELEDSGVYFCASSPGLAGSNEQFFGPGTRLTVL.

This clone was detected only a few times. Written as DNA, the CDR3 is TGTGCCAGCAGCTTACAGGGCTCCTACGAGCAGTACTTC. Protein product: CASSLQGSYEQYF. This chain connects TRBV11-3 to TRBJ2-7; TRBD1 is a possible D gene (5 bases). The CDR3 length is 13 residues. The V and J ends lost 2 bases and 0 bases respectively, with 5 bases between them. CDR1 SGHNT and CDR2 YENEEA come from the germline V gene.

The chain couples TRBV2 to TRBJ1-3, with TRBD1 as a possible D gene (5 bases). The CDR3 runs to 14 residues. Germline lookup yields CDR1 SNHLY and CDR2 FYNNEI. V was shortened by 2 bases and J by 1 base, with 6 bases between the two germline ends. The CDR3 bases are TGTGCCAGCAGTGAACAGGGTTCTGGAAACACCATATATTTT. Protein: CASSEQGSGNTIYF.

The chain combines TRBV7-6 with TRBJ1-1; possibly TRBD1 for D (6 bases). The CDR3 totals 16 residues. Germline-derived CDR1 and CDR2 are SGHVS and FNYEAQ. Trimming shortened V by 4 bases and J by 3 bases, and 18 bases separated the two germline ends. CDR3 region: CASSSGQRARDTEAFF. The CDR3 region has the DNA TGTGCCAGCAGCTCCGGACAGAGGGCTAGAGACACTGAAGCTTTCTTT.

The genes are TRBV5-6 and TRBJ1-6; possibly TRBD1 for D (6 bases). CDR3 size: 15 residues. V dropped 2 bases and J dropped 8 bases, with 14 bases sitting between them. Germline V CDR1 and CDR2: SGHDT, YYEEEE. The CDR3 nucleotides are TGTGCCAGCAGCTTATTTGCCAGGGGTGATTCACCCCTCCACTTT. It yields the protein CASSLFARGDSPLHF.

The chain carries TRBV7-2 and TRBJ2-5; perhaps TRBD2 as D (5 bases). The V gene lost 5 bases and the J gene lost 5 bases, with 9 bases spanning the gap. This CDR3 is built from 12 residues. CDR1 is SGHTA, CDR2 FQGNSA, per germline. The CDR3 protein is CASSGLRETQYF. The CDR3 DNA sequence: TGTGCCAGCAGCGGACTCCGGGAGACCCAGTACTTC.

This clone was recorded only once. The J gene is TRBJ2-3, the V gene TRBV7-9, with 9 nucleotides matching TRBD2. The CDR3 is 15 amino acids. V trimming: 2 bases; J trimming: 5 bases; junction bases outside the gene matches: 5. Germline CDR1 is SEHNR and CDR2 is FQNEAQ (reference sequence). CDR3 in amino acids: CASSLPWTSEDTQYF. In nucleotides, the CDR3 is TGTGCCAGCAGCTTACCATGGACTAGCGAAGATACGCAGTATTTT.

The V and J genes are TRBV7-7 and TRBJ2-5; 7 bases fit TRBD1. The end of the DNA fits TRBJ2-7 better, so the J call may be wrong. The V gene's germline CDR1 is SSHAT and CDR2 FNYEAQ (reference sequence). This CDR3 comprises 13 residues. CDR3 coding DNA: TGTGCCAGCAGCTCCCACAGGGGACGCGAGCAGTACTTC. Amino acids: CASSSHRGREQYF.

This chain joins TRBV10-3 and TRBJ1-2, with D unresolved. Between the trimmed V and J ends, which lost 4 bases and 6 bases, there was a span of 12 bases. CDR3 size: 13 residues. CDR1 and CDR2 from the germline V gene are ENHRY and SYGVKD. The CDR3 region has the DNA TGTGCCATCAGTGGAATAGCGGGTGATGGCTACACCTTC. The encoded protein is CAISGIAGDGYTF.

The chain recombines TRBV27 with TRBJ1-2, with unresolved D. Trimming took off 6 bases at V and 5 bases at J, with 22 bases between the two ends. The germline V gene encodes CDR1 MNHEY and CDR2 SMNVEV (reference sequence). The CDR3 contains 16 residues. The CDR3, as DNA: TGTGCCAGCAGAACCTCGGGAAGGATTCCCCCATATGGCTACACCTTC. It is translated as CASRTSGRIPPYGYTF.

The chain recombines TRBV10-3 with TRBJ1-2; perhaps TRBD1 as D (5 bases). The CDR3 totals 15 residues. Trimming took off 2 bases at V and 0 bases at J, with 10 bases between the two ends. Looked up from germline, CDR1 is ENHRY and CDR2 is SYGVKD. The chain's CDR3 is CAISENRIPNYGYTF. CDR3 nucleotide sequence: TGTGCCATCAGTGAGAACAGGATTCCTAACTATGGCTACACCTTC.

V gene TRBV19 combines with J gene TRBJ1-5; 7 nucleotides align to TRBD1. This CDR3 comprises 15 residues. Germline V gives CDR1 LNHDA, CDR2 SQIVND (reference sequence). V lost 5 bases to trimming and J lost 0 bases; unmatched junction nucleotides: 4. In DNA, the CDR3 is TGTGCCAGTAGTTGGGACAGATATAGCAATCAGCCCCAGCATTTT. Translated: CASSWDRYSNQPQHF.

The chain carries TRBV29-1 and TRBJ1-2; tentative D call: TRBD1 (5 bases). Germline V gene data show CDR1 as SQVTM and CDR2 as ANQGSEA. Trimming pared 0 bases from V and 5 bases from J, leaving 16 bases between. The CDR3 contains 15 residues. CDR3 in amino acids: CSVEDQRVGGYGYTF. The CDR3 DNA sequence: TGCAGCGTTGAAGATCAGAGGGTCGGGGGGTATGGCTACACCTTC.

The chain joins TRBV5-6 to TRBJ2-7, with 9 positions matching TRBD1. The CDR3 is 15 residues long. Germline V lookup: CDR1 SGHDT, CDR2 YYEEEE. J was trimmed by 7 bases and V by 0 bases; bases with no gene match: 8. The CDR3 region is CASSLGDRAWVEQYF. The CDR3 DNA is TGTGCCAGCAGCTTGGGGGACAGGGCTTGGGTAGAGCAGTACTTC.

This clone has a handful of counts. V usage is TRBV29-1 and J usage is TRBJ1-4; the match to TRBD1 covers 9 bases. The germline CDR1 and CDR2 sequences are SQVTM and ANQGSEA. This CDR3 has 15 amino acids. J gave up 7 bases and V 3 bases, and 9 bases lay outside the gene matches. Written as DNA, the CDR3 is TGCAGCGTTGAGTTGAGGACAGGGGCCGGTGAAAAACTGTTTTTT. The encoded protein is CSVELRTGAGEKLFF. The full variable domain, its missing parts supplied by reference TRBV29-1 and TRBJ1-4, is SAVISQKPSRDICQRGTSLTIQCQVDSQVTMMFWYRQQPGQSLTLIATANQGSEATYESGFVIDKFPISRPNLTFSTLTVSNMSPEDSSIYLCSVELRTGAGEKLFFGSGTQLSVL.

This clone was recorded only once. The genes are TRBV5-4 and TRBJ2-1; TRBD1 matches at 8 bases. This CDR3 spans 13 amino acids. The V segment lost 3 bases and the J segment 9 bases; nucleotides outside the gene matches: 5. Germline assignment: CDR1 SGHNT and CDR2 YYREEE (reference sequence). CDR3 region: CASSYQGALEQFF. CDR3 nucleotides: TGTGCCAGCAGCTACCAGGGGGCCCTTGAGCAGTTCTTC. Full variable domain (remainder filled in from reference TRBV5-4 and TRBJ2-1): ETGVTQSPTHLIKTRGQQVTLRCSSQSGHNTVSWYQQALGQGPQFIFQYYREEENGRGNFPPRFSGLQFPNYSSELNVNALELDDSALYLCASSYQGALEQFFGPGTRLTVL.

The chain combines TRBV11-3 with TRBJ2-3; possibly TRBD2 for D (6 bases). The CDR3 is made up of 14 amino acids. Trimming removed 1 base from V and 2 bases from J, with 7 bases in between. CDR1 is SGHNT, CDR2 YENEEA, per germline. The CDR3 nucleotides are TGTGCCAGCAGCTTAGTAGCGGACACAGATACGCAGTATTTT. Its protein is CASSLVADTDTQYF.

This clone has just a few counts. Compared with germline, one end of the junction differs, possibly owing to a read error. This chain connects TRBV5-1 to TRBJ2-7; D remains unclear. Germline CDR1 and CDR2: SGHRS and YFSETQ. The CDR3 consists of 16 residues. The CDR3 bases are TGCGCCAGCAGCTTGGTTGCGGCACCAACCTCCCACGAGCAGTACTTC. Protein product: CASSLVAAPTSHEQYF.

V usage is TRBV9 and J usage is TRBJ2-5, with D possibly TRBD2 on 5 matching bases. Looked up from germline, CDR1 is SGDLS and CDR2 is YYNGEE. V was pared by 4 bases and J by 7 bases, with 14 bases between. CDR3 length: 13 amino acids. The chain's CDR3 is CASSPRLAGTQYF. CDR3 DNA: TGTGCCAGCAGCCCGAGGCTTGCGGGGACCCAGTACTTC.

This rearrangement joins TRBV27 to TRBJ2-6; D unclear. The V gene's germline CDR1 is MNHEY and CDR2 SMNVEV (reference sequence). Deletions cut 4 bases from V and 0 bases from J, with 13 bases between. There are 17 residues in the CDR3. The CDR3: CASSSNSFYSGANVLTF. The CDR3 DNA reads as TGTGCCAGCAGTTCGAACTCCTTTTACTCTGGGGCCAACGTCCTGACTTTC.